The sequence of this TCR beta chain was determined in a study of T-cell reconstitution after alpha-beta-depleted transplantation in children. The study, taken as a whole, reports: Approximately two months post-transplant, alpha-beta T cells reportedly originated from several hundred expanded graft clones.

Preparation of the TCRbeta library involved a method that used unique molecular identifiers. In TCRdb, the PCR reads were re-called with MiXCR into one record per CDR3 protein. The sample shows about 200,000 distinct CDR3 sequences, approximately 19% of them seen only once. On this clonotype: The antigen is unknown. No conserved phenylalanine or tryptophan ends this CDR3, so it is likely a read error.

V lost 5 bases to trimming and J lost 6 bases; unmatched junction nucleotides: 11. Germline values: CDR1 SGHTA, CDR2 FQGNSA. The CDR3 runs 15 residues. The TCR comes from a male patient aged 2-15 years who had a stem cell transplant for acute lymphoblastic leukemia, so the T cells may come from the graft donor. The chain links TRBV7-2 to TRBJ1-1; 8 nucleotides align to TRBD1. Source: PBMCs, mostly from graft donor cells, taken 360 days after TCRalphabeta/CD19-depleted stem cell transplant. This CDR3 reads CASSVPQGAQSEAFC. CDR3 coding DNA: TGTGCCAGCAGCGTACCCCAGGGGGCGCAGTCTGAAGCTTTCTGT.